This T cell receptor beta chain was documented in a study of OX40 agonist ivuxolimab in advanced cancers. About the investigation overall: The costimulatory receptor OX40 (CD134) was targeted by ivuxolimab, a fully human IgG2 agonistic monoclonal antibody. Intravenous ivuxolimab was administered to patients every 2 weeks at six dose levels: 0.01, 0.1, 0.3, 1.5, 3 and 10 mg/kg. Of the approximately 50 dose-escalation patients, hepatocellular carcinoma was present in about 20, melanoma in some 15, renal cell carcinoma in 9 and head and neck cancer in 9. In the dose-escalation cohort, roughly four fifths of patients were male, and the mean age was roughly 60 years, with a range of 23 to 79. Patients were allowed to have had prior anti-PD-1, anti-PD-L1 or anti-CTLA-4 therapy, and 30% to 40% of the dose-escalation patients had been treated with checkpoint inhibitors. Three dose-escalation patients achieved partial responses, one with hepatocellular carcinoma and two with cutaneous melanoma. The point of sequencing TCRbeta in the periphery was to test whether ivuxolimab changed TCR sequence diversity and drove clonal T-cell expansion. The paper covers the monotherapy dose-escalation part of the phase I ivuxolimab trial, which included N ≈ 52 patients. Study-wide findings and limitations: In the 0.1-3.0 mg/kg groups, partial responders were among the patients with the lowest normalized peripheral clonal expansion, particularly in CD8+ T cells. Low levels of normalized T-cell clonal expansion were also shown by some nonresponding patients. Clonal expansion of both CD4+ and CD8+ blood T cells was observed from baseline to week 6 at doses 0.1 to 3.0 mg/kg. After ivuxolimab, expanded clones were on average more numerous among CD8+ T cells than among CD4+ T cells. Which antigens the clonally expanded peripheral T cells were specific for was not determined.

For sequencing of the TCRbeta CDR3 region, genomic DNA was extracted from the sorted cells. The immunoSEQ Assay was used for sequencing of TCRbeta CDR3 regions. TCRdb provides this immuneACCESS table in a form limited to in-frame rearrangements. Some clones are lacking; in checked studies, under half of them reflect an unresolved V gene, and why the rest are absent is not known. In this sample the table shows some 64,000 clones, around four fifths of which occur a single time. The ten largest clones take up 9.8% of the sample. Patients with a history of autoimmune disease or receiving systemic immunosuppression were excluded from the trial. Peripheral blood for TCR sequencing was collected from all dose cohorts at baseline, on cycle 4 day 1, and on cycle 7 day 1. The samples were drawn from a first-in-human, open-label, multicenter phase I dose-escalation trial of ivuxolimab. Adults with locally advanced or metastatic melanoma, renal cell carcinoma, hepatocellular carcinoma or head and neck squamous cell carcinoma were enrolled in the trial. Before TCR sequencing, CD4+ and CD8+ T cells were separately sorted from peripheral blood.

On this clone: It has no known antigen specificity. No quality values exist for individual bases; no much larger clone is one base distant.

This receptor was identified in an adult with an advanced solid tumor such as melanoma, head and neck, liver or kidney cancer. The sequencing here drew on CD4+ or CD8+ T cells sorted from blood, taken in a trial of the OX40 agonist ivuxolimab.

The CDR3 is CASSGMGRADTQYF. Here is the DNA: TGTGCCAGCAGCGGGATGGGTCGGGCAGATACGCAGTATTTT. The chain is encoded by TRBV27 joined to TRBJ2-3; a tentative D match to TRBD2 spans 5 bases. CDR1 and CDR2, per the germline V gene (reference sequence), are MNHEY and SMNVEV. V is reduced by 6 bases and J by 4 bases, leaving a spacing of 14 bases between them. The CDR3 has 14 amino acids, counting the end cysteine and phenylalanine. Here the CDR3 DNA is all that survives: 42 bases in frame from base 1.